The present T cell receptor (beta chain) was sequenced within a study of blood T cell repertoires in COVID-19. Repertoires were generated with immunoSEQ multiplex PCR, while TCRdb's copy carries only in-frame clones and drops some. Of 130,000 or so clones in the sample, roughly 89% are singletons; the top ten hold 3.9%. The V end was cut by 0 bases, the J end by 4 bases, with 16 bases between. CDR1 and CDR2 from the germline V gene are SGHDT and YYEEEE. CDR3 length equals 17 residues. The chain is built from TRBV5-6 and TRBJ2-2, with unresolved D. This TCR was recovered from a woman aged 30 to 39 who had recovered from COVID-19. Sequencing was done on a sample of PBMCs or T cells enriched from blood (not recorded which). The CDR3 loop is CASSLAIKIGSTGELFF. CDR3 bases: TGTGCCAGCAGCTTGGCCATCAAGATCGGTAGCACCGGGGAGCTGTTTTTT.